This T cell receptor beta chain was identified in a study of blood T cell repertoires in COVID-19. Study information: Collection of acute and convalescent COVID-19 samples took place in the United States, Italy and Spain.

Original handling: Amplifying reference gene primers gave estimates of nucleated cell counts. Assay used: immunoSEQ multiplex PCR; TCRdb lists only in-frame clones, some missing. That table furnishes V, J and clone size, whereas the DNA furnished D and trimming. The repertoire consists of about 400,000 clones, with more than 70% occurring once and the leading ten covering over 1%. CDR1 SEHNR and CDR2 FQNEAQ come from the germline V gene (reference sequence). V lost 5 bases and J lost 1; bases outside the gene matches: 4. The CDR3 has 14 residues. The TCR sequence derives from a man aged 40-50 years with acute or convalescent COVID-19. The sequencing input was peripheral blood. J is TRBJ1-1 and V is TRBV7-9; 7 bases align to TRBD1. The CDR3 reads CASSPRGENTEAFF. Here the CDR3 DNA reads TGTGCCAGCAGCCCCAGGGGGGAGAACACTGAAGCTTTCTTT.